The 14 T cell receptor beta chains below come from one sample, sequenced in a study of blood T cell repertoires in COVID-19. Assay: immunoSEQ multiplex PCR; the TCRdb copy retains only in-frame clones and omits some. In the table there are around 98,000 clones, roughly 82% of which are singletons. The specimen sequenced was peripheral blood. Receptor source: a man between 65 and 85 years old with active or convalescent COVID-19.

The chain combines TRBV19 with TRBJ2-4; TRBD1 matches at 9 bases. J gave up 9 bases and V 3 bases, and 3 bases lay outside the gene matches. This CDR3 has 13 residues. The germline V gene has CDR1 LNHDA and CDR2 SQIVND (reference sequence). The CDR3 DNA reads as TGTGCCAGTAGTATCTCGGACAGGGGCATTCAGTACTTC. Residues: CASSISDRGIQYF.

The chain links TRBV28 to TRBJ1-2, with 7 bases identical to TRBD1. Germline CDR1 and CDR2: MDHEN and SYDVKM. The CDR3 extends over 17 amino acids. V lost 3 bases and J lost 5; bases outside the gene matches: 15. CDR3: CASSLAEGKGARYGYTF. The CDR3 bases are TGTGCCAGCAGTTTGGCCGAGGGAAAGGGGGCGCGGTATGGCTACACCTTC.

This chain connects TRBV15 to TRBJ1-4; 9 bases map to TRBD1. CDR3 length: 17 amino acids. V gave up 0 bases and J gave up 7 bases; unmatched junction bases: 9. The germline gives CDR1 LNHNV, CDR2 YYDKDF (reference sequence). The CDR3: CATSRDPGVTGGEKLFF. CDR3 nucleotides: TGTGCCACCAGCAGAGACCCGGGGGTGACAGGGGGTGAAAAACTGTTTTTT.

The chain couples TRBV7-9 to TRBJ1-6; D gene unclear. Per the germline V gene, CDR1 is SEHNR and CDR2 is FQNEAQ (reference sequence). This CDR3 comprises 14 residues. Trimming shortened V by 5 bases and J by 7 bases, and 12 bases separated the two germline ends. This chain's CDR3 is CASSPGNSNSPLHF. CDR3 in DNA: TGTGCCAGCAGCCCGGGAAACTCCAATTCACCCCTCCACTTT.

This CDR3 reads CASSPLLGMDEQYF. In DNA form, the CDR3 reads TGCGCCAGCAGCCCCTTACTAGGTATGGACGAGCAGTACTTC. The rearrangement links TRBV5-1 to TRBJ2-7; a weak D match, TRBD2 (5 bases). Germline V gene data show CDR1 as SGHRS and CDR2 as YFSETQ. V lost 4 bases to trimming and J lost 5 bases, with 16 bases between them. This CDR3 has 14 residues.

Concerning this clone itself: A read error may account for a junction end that differs from germline. This chain links TRBV12-5 with TRBJ2-7; TRBD1 matches 9 bases. The germline V gene encodes CDR1 LGHNT and CDR2 FRNRAP. The CDR3 totals 12 residues. CDR3 coding DNA: TGTCCAGCAGGGACAGGGATCCACCCCACGGGCTTC. It yields the protein CPAGTGIHPTGF.

The sample holds a few counts of this clone. The V call is TRBV25-1, the J call TRBJ1-2; unclear D gene. Trimming took off 3 bases at V and 5 bases at J, with 10 bases between the two ends. Per germline, CDR1 MGHDK and CDR2 SYGVNS. This CDR3 comprises 13 residues. The CDR3 loop is CASSDTTAYGYTF. CDR3 DNA: TGTGCCAGCAGTGATACGACTGCGTATGGCTACACCTTC.

The V gene is TRBV9, the J gene TRBJ2-7; 9 nucleotides line up with TRBD1. This CDR3 has 15 residues. Trimming at V came to 0 bases and at J to 4 bases, leaving 5 bases not matched to a gene. CDR1 is SGDLS and CDR2 is YYNGEE in the germline V gene. The CDR3 protein is CASSVGGQGVYEQYF. In nucleotides, the CDR3 is TGTGCCAGCAGCGTAGGGGGACAGGGTGTGTACGAGCAGTACTTC.

This chain connects TRBV2 to TRBJ1-3; D unclear. This CDR3 contains 15 residues. Germline V gene data show CDR1 as SNHLY and CDR2 as FYNNEI. The V and J ends lost 0 bases and 0 bases respectively, with 6 bases between them. This chain's CDR3 is CASSEAYFSGNTIYF. In DNA, the CDR3 is TGTGCCAGCAGTGAAGCTTACTTCTCTGGAAACACCATATATTTT.

The V gene is TRBV9, the J gene TRBJ1-1; 10 bases agree with TRBD1. Germline loops: CDR1 SGDLS, CDR2 YYNGEE. This CDR3 comprises 15 residues. V lost 4 bases to trimming and J lost 5 bases; unmatched junction nucleotides: 8. The CDR3 DNA reads TGTGCCAGCAGCAAGTTAGACAGGGGGCGGACTGAAGCTTTCTTT. It specifies CASSKLDRGRTEAFF.

This clone was picked up a small number of times. This sequence joins TRBV6-5 and TRBJ2-2; tentative D call: TRBD2 (5 bases). Germline V gene lookup returns CDR1 MNHEY and CDR2 SVGAGI. The CDR3 is 13 residues long. The V gene lost 6 bases and the J gene lost 5 bases, with 10 bases spanning the gap. This CDR3 is CASRGLVTGELFF. The CDR3 nucleotides read TGTGCCAGCAGAGGACTTGTGACCGGGGAGCTGTTTTTT.

This chain joins TRBV18 and TRBJ1-4; the D gene is possibly TRBD1 (6 bases). From germline, CDR1 is KGHSH and CDR2 LQKENI. V lost 3 bases and J lost 7, with 15 bases in between. The CDR3 is 15 residues long. CDR3: CASSPQGQGLEKLFF. CDR3 nucleotide sequence: TGTGCCAGCTCACCCCAGGGGCAGGGCCTTGAAAAACTGTTTTTT. The complete variable domain, with remaining parts taken from reference TRBV18 and TRBJ1-4, reads NAGVMQNPRHLVRRRGQEARLRCSPMKGHSHVYWYRQLPEEGLKFMVYLQKENIIDESGMPKERFSAEFPKEGPSILRIQQVVRGDSAAYFCASSPQGQGLEKLFFGSGTQLSVL.

The genes are TRBV14 and TRBJ1-2; D might be TRBD1 (5 bases). Germline V gene lookup returns CDR1 SGHDN and CDR2 FVKESK. The germline V and J ends were trimmed by 0 bases and 6 bases, with 17 bases remaining between them. The CDR3 is made up of 16 amino acids. The CDR3 region has the DNA TGTGCCAGCAGCCAAGAACGGGGGTACCCTTTCGATGGCTACACCTTC. Its protein product is CASSQERGYPFDGYTF.

The chain combines TRBV18 with TRBJ2-7; a weak D match, TRBD1 (5 bases). The germline V gene encodes CDR1 KGHSH and CDR2 LQKENI. This CDR3 spans 13 amino acids. Trimming left V 0 bases short and J 2 bases short, with 5 bases between. This CDR3 is CASSPPTAYEQYF. The CDR3 DNA is TGTGCCAGCTCACCACCGACAGCCTACGAGCAGTACTTC.